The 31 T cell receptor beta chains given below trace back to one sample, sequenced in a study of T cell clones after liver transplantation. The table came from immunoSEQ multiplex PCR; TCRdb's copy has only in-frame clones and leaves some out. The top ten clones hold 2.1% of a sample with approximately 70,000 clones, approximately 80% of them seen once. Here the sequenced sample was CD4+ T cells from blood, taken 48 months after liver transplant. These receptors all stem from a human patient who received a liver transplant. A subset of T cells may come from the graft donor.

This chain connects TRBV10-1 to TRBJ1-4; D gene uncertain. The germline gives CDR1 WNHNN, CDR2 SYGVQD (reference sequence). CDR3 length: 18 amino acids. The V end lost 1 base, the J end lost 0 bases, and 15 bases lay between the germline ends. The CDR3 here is CASSEWCLKEATNEKLFF. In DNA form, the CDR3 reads TGCGCCAGCAGTGAGTGGTGCTTAAAAGAGGCAACTAATGAAAAACTGTTTTTT.

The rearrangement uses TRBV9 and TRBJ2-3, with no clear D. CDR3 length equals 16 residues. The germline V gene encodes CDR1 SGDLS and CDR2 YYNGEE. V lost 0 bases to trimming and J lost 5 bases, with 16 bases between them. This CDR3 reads CASSVEHTPGGDTQYF. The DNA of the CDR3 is TGTGCCAGCAGCGTAGAACACACTCCGGGTGGAGATACGCAGTATTTT.

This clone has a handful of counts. The CDR3 sequence: CASSGTGGKQPQHF. The CDR3 region has the DNA TGTGCCAGCAGTGGGACAGGGGGTAAACAGCCCCAGCATTTT. The chain has TRBV6-1 and TRBJ1-5; 10 bases align to TRBD1. The CDR3 length is 14 residues. Germline-derived CDR1 and CDR2 are MNHNS and SASEGT. The trim removed 4 bases at V and 7 bases at J, leaving 4 bases unmatched.

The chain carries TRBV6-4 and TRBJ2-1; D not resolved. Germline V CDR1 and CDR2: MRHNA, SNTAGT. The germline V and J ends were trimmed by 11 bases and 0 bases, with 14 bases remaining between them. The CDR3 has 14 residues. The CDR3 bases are TGTGCCGCCCACTCGCGAGCCTCCTACAATGAGCAGTTCTTC. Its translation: CAAHSRASYNEQFF.

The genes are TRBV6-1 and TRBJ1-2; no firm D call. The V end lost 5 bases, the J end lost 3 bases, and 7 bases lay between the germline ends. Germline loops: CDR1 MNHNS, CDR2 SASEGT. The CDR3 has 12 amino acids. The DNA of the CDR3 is TGTGCCAGCAGTCGGACCGACTATGGCTACACCTTC. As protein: CASSRTDYGYTF.

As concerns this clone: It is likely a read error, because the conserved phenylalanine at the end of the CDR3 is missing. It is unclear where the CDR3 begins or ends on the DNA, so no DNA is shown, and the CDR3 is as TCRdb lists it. The CDR3: CASSLGSNRTL. This rearrangement joins TRBV7-3 to TRBJ2-7; the D call of TRBD2 is as the table states it, not checked on the DNA. The CDR3 extends over 11 residues, inclusive of both ends. Looked up from germline, CDR1 is SGHTA and CDR2 is FQGTGA.

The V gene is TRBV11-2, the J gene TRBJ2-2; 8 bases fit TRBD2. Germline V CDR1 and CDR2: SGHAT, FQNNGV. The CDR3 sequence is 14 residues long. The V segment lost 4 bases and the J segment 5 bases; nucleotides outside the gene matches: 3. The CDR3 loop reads CASSWTSRTGELFF. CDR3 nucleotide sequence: TGTGCCAGCAGCTGGACTAGCCGGACCGGGGAGCTGTTTTTT. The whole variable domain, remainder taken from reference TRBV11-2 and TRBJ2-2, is EAGVAQSPRYKIIEKRQSVAFWCNPISGHATLYWYQQILGQGPKLLIQFQNNGVVDDSQLPKDRFSAERLKGVDSTLKIQPAKLEDSAVYLCASSWTSRTGELFFGEGSRLTVL.

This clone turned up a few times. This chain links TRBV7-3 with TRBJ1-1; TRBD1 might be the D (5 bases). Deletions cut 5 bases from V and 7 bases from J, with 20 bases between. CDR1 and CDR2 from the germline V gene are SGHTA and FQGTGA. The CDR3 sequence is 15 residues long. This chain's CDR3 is CASSPTLGAGREAFF. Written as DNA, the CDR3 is TGTGCCAGCAGCCCTACTCTAGGGGCAGGCCGTGAAGCTTTCTTT.

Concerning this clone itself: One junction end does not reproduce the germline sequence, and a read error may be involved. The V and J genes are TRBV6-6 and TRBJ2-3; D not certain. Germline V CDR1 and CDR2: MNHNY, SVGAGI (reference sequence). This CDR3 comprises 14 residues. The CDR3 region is CASRYSPAADTQYF. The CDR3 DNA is TGTGCCAGCCGTTATTCCCCGGCGGCGGATACGCAGTATTTT.

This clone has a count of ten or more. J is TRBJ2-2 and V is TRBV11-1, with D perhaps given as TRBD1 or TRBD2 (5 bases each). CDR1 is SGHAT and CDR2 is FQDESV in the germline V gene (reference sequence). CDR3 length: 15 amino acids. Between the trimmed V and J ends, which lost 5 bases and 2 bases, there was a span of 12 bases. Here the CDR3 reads CASSTTGGNTGELFF. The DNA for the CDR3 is TGTGCCAGCAGCACTACAGGAGGAAACACCGGGGAGCTGTTTTTT.

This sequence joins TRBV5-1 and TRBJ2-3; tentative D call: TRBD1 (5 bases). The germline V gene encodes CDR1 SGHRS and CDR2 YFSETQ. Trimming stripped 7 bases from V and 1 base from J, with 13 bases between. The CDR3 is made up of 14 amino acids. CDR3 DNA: TGCGCCAGCTCCCAGGGCGCACGCACAGATACGCAGTATTTT. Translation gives CASSQGARTDTQYF.

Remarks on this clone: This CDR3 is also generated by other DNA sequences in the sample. In DNA form, the CDR3 reads TGTGCCAGCTCACCACGCCAAGAGACCCAGTACTTC. It codes for CASSPRQETQYF. This chain links TRBV18 with TRBJ2-5; D is undetermined. The CDR3 sequence is 12 residues long. Per germline, CDR1 KGHSH and CDR2 LQKENI. V was shortened by 1 base and J by 1 base, with 1 base between the two germline ends.

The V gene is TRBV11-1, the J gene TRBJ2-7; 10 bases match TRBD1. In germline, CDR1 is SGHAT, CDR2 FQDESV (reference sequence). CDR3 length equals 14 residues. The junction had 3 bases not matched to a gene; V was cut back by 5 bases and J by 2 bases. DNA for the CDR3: TGTGCCAGCAGCCGCGACAGGGGGCCCTACGAGCAGTACTTC. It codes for CASSRDRGPYEQYF.

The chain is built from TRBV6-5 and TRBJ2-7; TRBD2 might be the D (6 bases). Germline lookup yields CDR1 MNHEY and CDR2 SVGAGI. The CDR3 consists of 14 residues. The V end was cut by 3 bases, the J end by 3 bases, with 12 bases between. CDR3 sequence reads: CASSYDRESYEQYF. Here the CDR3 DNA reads TGTGCCAGCAGTTATGACCGGGAGAGCTACGAGCAGTACTTC.

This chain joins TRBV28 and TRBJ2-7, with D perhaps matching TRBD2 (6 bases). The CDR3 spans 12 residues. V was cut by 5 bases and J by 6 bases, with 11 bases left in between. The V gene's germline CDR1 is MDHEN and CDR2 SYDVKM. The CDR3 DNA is TGTGCCAGCAGTGAGACTAGGATCGAGCAGTACTTC. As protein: CASSETRIEQYF.

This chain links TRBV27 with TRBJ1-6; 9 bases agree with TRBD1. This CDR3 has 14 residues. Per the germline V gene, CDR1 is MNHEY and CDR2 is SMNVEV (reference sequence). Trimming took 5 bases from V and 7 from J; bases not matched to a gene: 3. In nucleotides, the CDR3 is TGTGCCAGCAGTCGGGACAGGGTAAATTCACCCCTCCACTTT. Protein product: CASSRDRVNSPLHF.

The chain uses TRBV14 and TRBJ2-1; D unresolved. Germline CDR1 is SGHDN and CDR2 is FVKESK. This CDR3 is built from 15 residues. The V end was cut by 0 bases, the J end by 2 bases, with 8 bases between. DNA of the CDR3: TGTGCCAGCAGCCAAGACAGCTTCACCTACAATGAGCAGTTCTTC. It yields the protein CASSQDSFTYNEQFF.

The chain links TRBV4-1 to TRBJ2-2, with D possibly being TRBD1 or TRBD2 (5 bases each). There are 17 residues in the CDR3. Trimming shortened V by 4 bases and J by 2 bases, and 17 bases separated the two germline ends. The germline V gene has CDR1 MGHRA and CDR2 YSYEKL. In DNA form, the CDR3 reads TGCGCCAGCAGCCTCTCCGGGACGAGTGGTAACACCGGGGAGCTGTTTTTT. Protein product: CASSLSGTSGNTGELFF.

The DNA for the CDR3 is TGTGCCAGCAGCTTAGATAGGCCGAGCGTGGGGACCCAGTACTTC. It is translated as CASSLDRPSVGTQYF. This sequence joins TRBV11-2 and TRBJ2-5; D is ambiguous. The ends were cut back, 0 bases at V and 7 bases at J, with 15 bases in the middle. CDR1 and CDR2 (germline): SGHAT, FQNNGV. The CDR3 sequence is 15 residues long.

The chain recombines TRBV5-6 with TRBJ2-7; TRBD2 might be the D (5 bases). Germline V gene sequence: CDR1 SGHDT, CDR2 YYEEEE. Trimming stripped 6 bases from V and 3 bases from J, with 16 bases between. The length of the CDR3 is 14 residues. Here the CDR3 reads CASKVRGNFYEQYF. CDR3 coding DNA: TGTGCCAGCAAGGTTAGAGGGAATTTCTACGAGCAGTACTTC.

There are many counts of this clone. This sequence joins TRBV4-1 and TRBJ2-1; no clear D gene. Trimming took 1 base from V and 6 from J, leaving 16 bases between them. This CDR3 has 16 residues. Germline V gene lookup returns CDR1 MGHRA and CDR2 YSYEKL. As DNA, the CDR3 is TGCGCCAGCAGCCAAGGGCCAGCCGACGGGTCCAATGAGCAGTTCTTC. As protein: CASSQGPADGSNEQFF.

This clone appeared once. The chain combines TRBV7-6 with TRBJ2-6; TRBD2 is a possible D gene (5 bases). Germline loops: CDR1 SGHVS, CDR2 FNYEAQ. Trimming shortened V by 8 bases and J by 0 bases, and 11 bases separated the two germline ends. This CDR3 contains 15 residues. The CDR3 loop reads CASGTGNSGANVLTF. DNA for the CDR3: TGTGCCAGCGGAACCGGGAACTCTGGGGCCAACGTCCTGACTTTC.

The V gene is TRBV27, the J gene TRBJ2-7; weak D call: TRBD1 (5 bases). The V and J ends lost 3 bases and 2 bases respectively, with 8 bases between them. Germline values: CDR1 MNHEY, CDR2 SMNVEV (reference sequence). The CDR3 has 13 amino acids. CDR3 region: CASSFRETYEQYF. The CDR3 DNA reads TGTGCCAGCAGTTTCAGGGAAACCTACGAGCAGTACTTC.

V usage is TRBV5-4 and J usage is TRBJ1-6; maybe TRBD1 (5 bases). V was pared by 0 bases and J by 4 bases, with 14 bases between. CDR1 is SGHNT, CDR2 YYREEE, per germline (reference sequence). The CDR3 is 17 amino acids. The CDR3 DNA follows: TGTGCCAGCAGCTTGGCTGTAGGGGAGGGGTATAATTCACCCCTCCACTTT. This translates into CASSLAVGEGYNSPLHF.

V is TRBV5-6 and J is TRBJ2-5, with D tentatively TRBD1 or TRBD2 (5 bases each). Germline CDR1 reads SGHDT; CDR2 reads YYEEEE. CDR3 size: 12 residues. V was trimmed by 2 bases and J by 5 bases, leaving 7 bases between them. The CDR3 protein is CASSLGEETQYF. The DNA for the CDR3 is TGTGCCAGCAGCTTAGGGGAGGAGACCCAGTACTTC.

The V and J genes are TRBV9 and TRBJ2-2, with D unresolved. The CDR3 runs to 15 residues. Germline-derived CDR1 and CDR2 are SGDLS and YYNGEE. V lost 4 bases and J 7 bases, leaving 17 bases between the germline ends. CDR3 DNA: TGTGCCAGCAGCCCCAAGGTTGGATTAATCGGGGAGCTGTTTTTT. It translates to CASSPKVGLIGELFF.

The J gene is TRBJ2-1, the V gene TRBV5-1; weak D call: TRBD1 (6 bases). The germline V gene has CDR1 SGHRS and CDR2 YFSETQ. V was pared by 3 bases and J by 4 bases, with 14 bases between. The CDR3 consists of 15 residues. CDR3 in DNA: TGCGCCAGCAGCTCGCAGGGGCCAAAATACAATGAGCAGTTCTTC. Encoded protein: CASSSQGPKYNEQFF.

CDR3 bases: TGCGCCAGCAGCTTGGGACTAGCGGAGGCCGGGTTCAGGTTCTTC. Translated, it gives CASSLGLAEAGFRFF. The rearrangement uses TRBV5-1 and TRBJ2-1; 9 bases agree with TRBD2. In germline, CDR1 is SGHRS, CDR2 YFSETQ. The J segment lost 15 bases and the V segment lost 0 bases, leaving 13 bases of the junction unmatched. The CDR3 has 15 residues. Full variable domain (remainder filled in from reference TRBV5-1 and TRBJ2-1): KAGVTQTPRYLIKTRGQQVTLSCSPISGHRSVSWYQQTPGQGLQFLFEYFSETQRNKGNFPGRFSGRQFSNSRSEMNVSTLELGDSALYLCASSLGLAEAGFRFFGPGTRLTVL.

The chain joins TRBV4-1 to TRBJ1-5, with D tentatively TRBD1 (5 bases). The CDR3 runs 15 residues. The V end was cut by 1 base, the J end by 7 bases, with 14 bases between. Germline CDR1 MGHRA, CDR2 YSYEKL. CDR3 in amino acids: CASSQGRGTGQPQHF. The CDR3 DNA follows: TGCGCCAGCAGCCAAGGGCGGGGGACCGGGCAGCCCCAGCATTTT.

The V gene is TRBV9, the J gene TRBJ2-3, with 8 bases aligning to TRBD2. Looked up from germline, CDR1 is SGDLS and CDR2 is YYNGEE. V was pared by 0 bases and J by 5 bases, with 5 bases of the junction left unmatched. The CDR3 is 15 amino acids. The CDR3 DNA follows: TGTGCCAGCAGCGTAGCGGGGGGGATTCGAGATACGCAGTATTTT. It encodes CASSVAGGIRDTQYF.

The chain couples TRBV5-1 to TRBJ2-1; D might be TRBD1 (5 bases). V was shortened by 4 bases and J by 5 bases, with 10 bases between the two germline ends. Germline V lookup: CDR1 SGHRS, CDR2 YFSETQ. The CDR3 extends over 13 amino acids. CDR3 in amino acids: CASSLDSNNEQFF. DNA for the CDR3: TGCGCCAGCAGCCTTGACAGCAACAATGAGCAGTTCTTC.